The 8 T cell receptor beta chains below come from one sample, sequenced in a study of vaccination effects on CD4 cells after COVID-19. The protocol was immunoSEQ multiplex PCR, while the TCRdb copy is restricted to in-frame clones and leaves out a portion. The sample records roughly 35,000 clones, around 78% being singletons. Their recognized antigens are unknown. Viral peptide pools were used in the ViraFEST assay to expand antigen-specific CD4+ T cells, and sequencing came afterward. The culture ran for 10 days, and then CD4+ T cells were isolated. Vaccine recipients had no previous SARS-CoV-2 infection; their nucleocapsid antibodies were negative. The material sequenced was CD4+ T cells from PBMCs cultured with HCoV-OC43 spike peptides, taken before COVID-19 vaccination. The subset denotes: HCoV-OC43 spike overlapping peptide pool stimulation. Source of these receptors: a human donor who received a COVID-19 vaccine.

The chain links TRBV29-1 to TRBJ1-1; D is perhaps TRBD1 (5 bases). In germline, CDR1 is SQVTM, CDR2 ANQGSEA. This CDR3 has 14 amino acids. Trimming shortened V by 4 bases and J by 6 bases, and 18 bases separated the two germline ends. CDR3 sequence: CSVAFSQVWAEAFF. In DNA, the CDR3 is TGCAGCGTTGCTTTCTCACAGGTATGGGCTGAAGCTTTCTTT.

V and J are TRBV29-1 and TRBJ1-1, with 9 bases lining up with TRBD1. This CDR3 has 16 amino acids. V dropped 5 bases and J dropped 3; count of bases not matched to a gene: 13. Per the germline V gene, CDR1 is SQVTM and CDR2 is ANQGSEA. CDR3 bases: TGCAGCGTTATCCCAACAGGGGGCGGAAGGGACACTGAAGCTTTCTTT. Residues: CSVIPTGGGRDTEAFF.

The rearrangement joins TRBV3-1 (or the pseudogene TRBV3-2) to TRBJ1-1, with 8 bases aligning to TRBD1. Germline V gene sequence: CDR1 LGHDT, CDR2 YNNKEL (reference sequence). V trimming: 3 bases; J trimming: 4 bases; junction bases outside the gene matches: 16. There are 18 residues in the CDR3. For the CDR3, the DNA is TGTGCCAGCAGCCAGGAGGACAGGGAGGGCTATTTCGGCACTGAAGCTTTCTTT. Translation: CASSQEDREGYFGTEAFF.

J is TRBJ2-6 and V is TRBV7-2; D is unresolved. The CDR3 length is 17 residues. Trimming removed 1 base from V and 0 bases from J, with 10 bases in between. In germline, CDR1 is SGHTA, CDR2 FQGNSA. The CDR3 DNA reads TGTGCCAGCAGCTTAGTATCGCCTCGCTCTGGGGCCAACGTCCTGACTTTC. This encodes CASSLVSPRSGANVLTF.

This clone was recorded a few times. V usage is TRBV5-1 and J usage is TRBJ1-2; D not resolved. Germline assignment: CDR1 SGHRS and CDR2 YFSETQ. The CDR3 loop spans 14 amino acids. The V gene lost 3 bases and the J gene lost 3 bases, with 12 bases spanning the gap. The CDR3 protein is CASSSDLAHYGYTF. As DNA, the CDR3 is TGCGCCAGCAGCTCGGACCTAGCCCACTATGGCTACACCTTC.

The V call is TRBV6-2 or TRBV6-3, the J call TRBJ1-2, with TRBD1 identical over 9 bases. J was trimmed by 2 bases and V by 6 bases; bases with no gene match: 7. The V gene's germline CDR1 is MNHEY and CDR2 SVGEGT. The CDR3 has 15 amino acids. The CDR3 bases are TGTGCCAGCAGCCGTCCCGGGACAGGGAACTATGGCTACACCTTC. Residues: CASSRPGTGNYGYTF.

The chain has TRBV20-1 and TRBJ2-7; D is ambiguous. The V end was cut by 3 bases, the J end by 3 bases, with 6 bases between. Germline V gene sequence: CDR1 DFQATT, CDR2 SNEGSKA (reference sequence). CDR3 length: 11 amino acids. CDR3 region: CSASVSYEQYF. CDR3 DNA: TGCAGTGCTAGCGTCAGCTACGAGCAGTACTTC.

The V and J genes are TRBV12-3 or TRBV12-4 and TRBJ2-1; tentatively, D is TRBD2 (5 bases). The CDR3 spans 12 residues. The V end was cut by 8 bases, the J end by 7 bases, with 12 bases between. CDR3 region: CASGTAGNEQFF. The CDR3 region has the DNA TGTGCCAGCGGAACGGCGGGTAATGAGCAGTTCTTC.